This T cell receptor beta chain is drawn from a study of T cells after yellow fever vaccination. Broader study findings: When the response was secondary, it was weaker but reached its peak faster, day 5 versus 15.

One entry per CDR3 protein results from TCRdb running MiXCR on the 5' RACE reads. Altogether roughly 110,000 distinct CDR3 sequences are present, 8.4% being singletons, with the ten largest covering about 25%. Germline CDR1 and CDR2: LGHNA and YSLEER. The CDR3 contains 15 residues. Trimming stripped 3 bases from V and 4 bases from J, with 16 bases between. Many counts were recorded for this clonotype. Its antigen is as yet unknown. The source is a man aged 25-45 years who received the YFV17D yellow fever vaccine. V and J are TRBV4-3 and TRBJ2-7; D possibly matches TRBD1 or TRBD2 (5 bases each). The sample here was CD8+ T cells sorted from PBMCs, taken 45 days after the yellow fever booster vaccination. The CDR3 is CASSQASGPYYEQYF. The CDR3 DNA is TGCGCCAGCAGCCAGGCCTCGGGACCCTATTACGAGCAGTACTTC.